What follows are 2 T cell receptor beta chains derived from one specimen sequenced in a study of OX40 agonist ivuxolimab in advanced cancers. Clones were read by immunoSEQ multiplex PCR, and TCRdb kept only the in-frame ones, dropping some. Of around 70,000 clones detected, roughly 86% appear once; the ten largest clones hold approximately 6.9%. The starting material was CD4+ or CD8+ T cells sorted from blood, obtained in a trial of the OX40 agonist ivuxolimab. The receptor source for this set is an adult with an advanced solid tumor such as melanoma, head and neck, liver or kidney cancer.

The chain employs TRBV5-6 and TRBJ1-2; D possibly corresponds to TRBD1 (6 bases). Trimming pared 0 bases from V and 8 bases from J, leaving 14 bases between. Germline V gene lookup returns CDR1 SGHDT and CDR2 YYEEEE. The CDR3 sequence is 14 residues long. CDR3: CASSLAPGARGYTF. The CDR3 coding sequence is TGTGCCAGCAGCTTGGCCCCGGGGGCGCGCGGCTACACCTTC.

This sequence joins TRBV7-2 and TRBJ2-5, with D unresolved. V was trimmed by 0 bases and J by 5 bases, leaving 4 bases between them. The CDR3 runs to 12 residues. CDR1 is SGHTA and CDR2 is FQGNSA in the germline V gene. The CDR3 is CASSLASETQYF. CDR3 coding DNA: TGTGCCAGCAGCTTAGCATCCGAGACCCAGTACTTC. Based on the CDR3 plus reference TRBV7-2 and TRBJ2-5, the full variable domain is GAGVSQSPSNKVTEKGKDVELRCDPISGHTALYWYRQSLGQGLEFLIYFQGNSAPDKSGLPSDRFSAERTGGSVSTLTIQRTQQEDSAVYLCASSLASETQYFGPGTRLLVL.